This TCR beta chain originates from a study of T cell responses to AZD1222 COVID-19 vaccine. As for the study in general: The analysis combined second doses at about 4 or about 12 weeks.

Repertoires were generated with immunoSEQ multiplex PCR, while TCRdb's copy carries only in-frame clones and drops some. This table has 70,000 to 95,000 clones, under 95% appearing once. This clone was seen just once. Antigen: not known. Study-wide results and caveats: The study reported that nearly half of spike-specific TCRs target unmutated variant regions.

This CDR3 has 16 residues. V was pared by 0 bases and J by 7 bases, with 20 bases between. Germline CDR1 and CDR2: SGHRS and YFSETQ. The material was peripheral blood, obtained on day 0 of AZD1222 vaccination. The origin of this receptor is an adult in good health. The genes are TRBV5-1 and TRBJ2-7, with D perhaps TRBD1 (7 bases). This CDR3 is CASSLAAGQPGVEQYF. The CDR3 DNA reads as TGCGCCAGCAGCTTGGCCGCGGGACAGCCTGGAGTGGAGCAGTACTTC.